Below, 21 T cell receptor beta chains from the same sample are listed, as sequenced in a study of blood T cell repertoires in COVID-19 (dated by TCRdb to about 2020). Library construction relied on the immunoSEQ multiplex PCR assay. TCRdb carries this immuneACCESS record with in-frame sequences only. Its versions omit some clonotypes, under half of them owing to an unresolved V gene in the studies checked, with the rest unexplained. This sample comprises around 200,000 clones, over 65% of them detected only once. Together, the top ten hold about 18% of the sample. Sequencing was performed on peripheral blood. The origin of the receptors is a person aged 65 to 85 with COVID-19, enrolled during active disease.

This chain connects TRBV4-1 to TRBJ2-1; D unresolved. The V gene lost 3 bases and the J gene lost 9 bases, with 21 bases spanning the gap. CDR1 is MGHRA and CDR2 is YSYEKL in the germline V gene. This CDR3 region has 16 residues. CDR3 coding DNA: TGCGCCAGCAGCCATACGACGGGTGCCACGATGGTTGAGCAGTTCTTC. Translating gives CASSHTTGATMVEQFF.

J is TRBJ2-1 and V is TRBV18; 9 nucleotides align to TRBD1. V was clipped by 5 bases and J by 8 bases; unmatched bases: 10. The CDR3 totals 15 residues. Per the germline V gene, CDR1 is KGHSH and CDR2 is LQKENI. CDR3 residues: CASSTDRGNFDEQFF. CDR3 coding DNA: TGTGCCAGCTCAACCGACAGGGGGAATTTCGATGAGCAGTTCTTC.

The rearrangement links TRBV6-5 to TRBJ2-7; TRBD1 agrees at 7 bases. The germline V gene has CDR1 MNHEY and CDR2 SVGAGI. CDR3 length: 14 residues. The junction had 4 bases not matched to a gene; V was cut back by 0 bases and J by 5 bases. Here the CDR3 DNA reads TGTGCCAGCAGTTACTCTTTCAGGGGGAACGAGCAGTACTTC. Translation: CASSYSFRGNEQYF.

J is TRBJ1-5 and V is TRBV6-2 or TRBV6-3, with TRBD1 as a possible D gene (6 bases). CDR1 and CDR2 from the germline V gene are MNHEY and SVGEGT. Trimming stripped 2 bases from V and 6 bases from J, with 20 bases between. The CDR3 covers 17 residues. As DNA, the CDR3 is TGTGCCAGCAGTTACCCCGTTCCAGGGGCGTCTGTTCAGCCCCAGCATTTT. This encodes CASSYPVPGASVQPQHF.

This clone was detected once. V and J are TRBV28 and TRBJ2-2; D is uncertain. Per germline, CDR1 MDHEN and CDR2 SYDVKM. CDR3 length: 15 residues. Trimming took 4 bases from V and 4 from J, leaving 13 bases between them. Written as DNA, the CDR3 is TGTGCCAGCAGTTCTTGGGTGACGGGCACCGGGGAGCTGTTTTTT. This encodes CASSSWVTGTGELFF.

The chain recombines TRBV6-5 with TRBJ1-1, with D possibly matching TRBD1 (5 bases). V was trimmed by 10 bases and J by 5 bases, leaving 17 bases between them. This CDR3 comprises 13 residues. CDR1 is MNHEY, CDR2 SVGAGI, per germline. Here the CDR3 reads CATRPGQGTEAFF. The CDR3 DNA is TGTGCCACCAGGCCTGGGCAGGGAACTGAAGCTTTCTTT.

The chain carries TRBV28 and TRBJ1-6; D is uncertain. V lost 6 bases to trimming and J lost 10 bases, with 10 bases between them. Germline V gene sequence: CDR1 MDHEN, CDR2 SYDVKM. CDR3 size: 12 residues. The CDR3 protein is CASRQGRSPLHF. The DNA for the CDR3 is TGTGCCAGCAGGCAAGGGAGGTCACCCCTCCACTTT. The whole variable domain, remainder taken from reference TRBV28 and TRBJ1-6, is DVKVTQSSRYLVKRTGEKVFLECVQDMDHENMFWYRQDPGLGLRLIYFSYDVKMKEKGDIPEGYSVSREKKERFSLILESASTNQTSMYLCASRQGRSPLHFGNGTRLTVT.

The chain employs TRBV5-8 and TRBJ2-7, with 8 positions matching TRBD1. Germline V gene sequence: CDR1 SGHTS, CDR2 YDEGEE. V trimming: 4 bases; J trimming: 4 bases; junction bases outside the gene matches: 7. The CDR3 length is 14 residues. The CDR3 reads CASSMGRGRYEQYF. The CDR3 coding sequence is TGTGCCAGCAGCATGGGCAGGGGGCGTTACGAGCAGTACTTC.

This rearrangement joins TRBV7-3 to TRBJ2-1; tentatively, D is TRBD2 (6 bases). Germline CDR1 SGHTA, CDR2 FQGTGA. Trimming removed 5 bases at V and 1 base at J, with 15 bases between. The CDR3 sequence is 16 residues long. CDR3 nucleotide sequence: TGTGCCAGCAGCACAACGGGAGTCTCTTCCTACAATGAGCAGTTCTTC. It specifies CASSTTGVSSYNEQFF.

The chain is built from TRBV2 and TRBJ2-3; D might be TRBD1 (6 bases). Between the trimmed V and J ends, which lost 8 bases and 0 bases, there was a span of 12 bases. The CDR3 runs to 14 residues. The germline gives CDR1 SNHLY, CDR2 FYNNEI. The CDR3 sequence is CASYSQGSTDTQYF. CDR3 bases: TGTGCCAGCTACTCACAGGGTAGCACAGATACGCAGTATTTT.

The chain has TRBV28 and TRBJ1-5; tentatively, D is TRBD1 (5 bases). V lost 5 bases, J lost 12 bases, and 14 bases lay in between. The CDR3 sequence is 12 residues long. Germline-derived CDR1 and CDR2 are MDHEN and SYDVKM. Here the CDR3 reads CASSGGWFGQHF. In DNA form, the CDR3 reads TGTGCCAGCAGTGGGGGGTGGTTCGGCCAGCATTTT.

The chain has TRBV4-2 and TRBJ2-4, with a possible D match to TRBD1 (6 bases). This CDR3 has 12 residues. Per germline, CDR1 LGHNA and CDR2 YNFKEQ. V was clipped by 4 bases and J by 6 bases, with 7 bases between them. The DNA for the CDR3 is TGTGCCAGCAGCCCGACAGGAAACATTCAGTACTTC. It translates to CASSPTGNIQYF.

This chain uses TRBV19 with TRBJ1-1; D is unclear. The CDR3 is made up of 13 amino acids. V lost 5 bases to trimming and J lost 8 bases, with 15 bases between them. In germline, CDR1 is LNHDA, CDR2 SQIVND (reference sequence). Written as DNA, the CDR3 is TGTGCCAGTAGTCTAACTAACGAGAGGGAAGCTTTCTTT. It yields the protein CASSLTNEREAFF.

The V call is TRBV29-1, the J call TRBJ1-1; 9 bases align to TRBD1. Germline loops: CDR1 SQVTM, CDR2 ANQGSEA. This CDR3 has 12 amino acids. V lost 8 bases to trimming and J lost 5 bases; unmatched junction nucleotides: 6. The CDR3 reads CSSGQGRTEAFF. In nucleotides, the CDR3 is TGCAGCTCAGGACAGGGGAGAACTGAAGCTTTCTTT.

With respect to this clone: Within the sample, other DNA sequences also encode this same CDR3. This chain links TRBV4-1 with TRBJ1-5; TRBD1 might be the D (6 bases). This CDR3 region has 15 residues. V was clipped by 3 bases and J by 4 bases, with 13 bases between them. Germline V CDR1 and CDR2: MGHRA, YSYEKL. The CDR3 spells CASSQTGQNNQPQHF. The CDR3 nucleotides are TGCGCCAGCAGCCAGACCGGACAGAATAATCAGCCCCAGCATTTT.

The chain employs TRBV2 and TRBJ1-5, with 7 bases lining up with TRBD1. The V and J ends lost 3 bases and 9 bases, in that order; junction bases with no gene match: 11. The CDR3 runs 15 residues. The V gene's germline CDR1 is SNHLY and CDR2 FYNNEI. The CDR3 DNA reads as TGTGCCAGCAGTGAGGAAGACAGGGTTTCTTTGCCCCAGCATTTT. Amino acids: CASSEEDRVSLPQHF. Variable domain in full (rest from reference TRBV2 and TRBJ1-5): EPEVTQTPSHQVTQMGQEVILRCVPISNHLYFYWYRQILGQKVEFLVSFYNNEISEKSEIFDDQFSVERPDGSNFTLKIRSTKLEDSAMYFCASSEEDRVSLPQHFGDGTRLSIL.

The rearrangement uses TRBV5-5 and TRBJ1-2; D not certain. CDR3 length: 15 amino acids. From germline, CDR1 is SGHKS and CDR2 YYEKEE (reference sequence). V was trimmed by 4 bases and J by 4 bases, leaving 17 bases between them. This CDR3 reads CASSQMNRGTYGYTF. CDR3 sequence (DNA): TGTGCCAGCAGCCAAATGAATCGGGGAACCTATGGCTACACCTTC.

This chain links TRBV5-1 with TRBJ2-2; 12 bases agree with TRBD2. V lost 1 base to trimming and J lost 5 bases; unmatched junction nucleotides: 3. The CDR3 runs to 16 residues. The germline gives CDR1 SGHRS, CDR2 YFSETQ. This CDR3 is CASSLRGTSGTGELFF. The CDR3 nucleotides are TGCGCCAGCAGCTTGCGAGGGACTAGCGGGACCGGGGAGCTGTTTTTT.

V is TRBV28 and J is TRBJ2-7; TRBD2 might be the D (5 bases). The V and J ends lost 10 bases and 5 bases respectively, with 18 bases between them. The germline V gene encodes CDR1 MDHEN and CDR2 SYDVKM. The CDR3 spans 13 residues. CDR3 loop: CATSREVFHEQYF. DNA for the CDR3: TGTGCCACCAGCCGGGAAGTTTTCCACGAGCAGTACTTC.

The V gene is TRBV6-5, the J gene TRBJ1-1, with no clear D. The CDR3 runs 13 residues. Germline V gene data show CDR1 as MNHEY and CDR2 as SVGAGI. V was pared by 6 bases and J by 10 bases, with 18 bases between. DNA for the CDR3: TGTGCCAGCAGGACTGGGAGCGATTTTAGAGCTTTCTTT. As protein: CASRTGSDFRAFF.

The chain employs TRBV6-1 and TRBJ1-5; possible D gene TRBD1, 6 bases. There are 19 residues in the CDR3. V was shortened by 2 bases and J by 2 bases, with 22 bases between the two germline ends. Germline values: CDR1 MNHNS, CDR2 SASEGT. The CDR3 region is CASSEWRGGQNVGNQPQHF. The CDR3 nucleotides are TGTGCCAGCAGTGAATGGCGTGGGGGACAAAATGTAGGCAATCAGCCCCAGCATTTT.